A selection of T cell receptor beta chains follows, all from one sample in a study of T cells expressing NK-cell markers. Using the 5' RACE reads, TCRdb records one entry per CDR3 protein without DNA. Its clone listing holds about 430,000 distinct CDR3 sequences. Sequencing was done on a sample of blood T cells: a sorted CD56 or NKG2C T cell subset, CD4+ or CD8+ T cells, or bulk PBMC T cells (not recorded which). These receptors all stem from a woman between 45 and 65 years old in good health. Both conserved end residues are part of each CDR3.

v_gene	j_gene	CDR3aa
TRBV5-1	TRBJ1-1	CASSHLKGKNTEAFF
TRBV12-3/TRBV12-4	TRBJ2-7	CATSGSSSYEQYF
TRBV3-1	TRBJ2-1	CASSTGGHEQFF
TRBV20-1	TRBJ2-1	CSARDSGTRGNEQFF
TRBV29-1	TRBJ1-1	CSGTNLNTEAFF
TRBV2	TRBJ2-2	CASNLGSNTGELFF
TRBV30	TRBJ2-5	CAWVRTGVETQYF
TRBV7-8	TRBJ2-2	CASSINRGLAGSGELFF
TRBV11-2	TRBJ2-3	CASGDTDTQYF
TRBV20-1	TRBJ1-1	CSASTPMNTEAFF
TRBV12-3/TRBV12-4	TRBJ2-1	CASIRGGNLGNEQFF
TRBV29-1	TRBJ1-2	CSVKTWYGENGYTF
TRBV20-1	TRBJ2-7	CSAPFPPTSGKGEQYF
TRBV24-1	TRBJ2-1	CATSDARDFQFF
TRBV29-1	TRBJ2-7	CSGTGGGGYEQYF
TRBV29-1	TRBJ1-4	CSATGGKSEKLFF
TRBV7-3	TRBJ2-2	CASSPASTGELFF
TRBV3-1	TRBJ1-1	CASSQESAGGEAFF
TRBV11-2	TRBJ1-1	CASSTHRGRNTEAFF
TRBV27	TRBJ2-1	CASARTSGSSFNEQFF
TRBV5-1	TRBJ2-7	CASRFLGQDYYEQYF
TRBV7-3	TRBJ2-3	CASSPRQGTNTQYF
TRBV27	TRBJ2-7	CASSLSTGGQYF
TRBV6-1	TRBJ2-1	CASSAKPRLGSSYNEQFF
TRBV9	TRBJ2-4	CASSERTGDIQYF